Each of the 13 T cell receptor beta chains below was sequenced from the same sample in a study of blood T cell repertoires in COVID-19. Profiled with immunoSEQ multiplex PCR; TCRdb holds only in-frame clones, not every one. The table has approximately 240,000 clones, roughly nine tenths seen once. The sequenced sample consisted of PBMCs or T cells enriched from blood (not recorded which). The receptors shown here come from a woman aged 30 to 39 with acute COVID-19.

This chain uses TRBV7-9 with TRBJ1-4; TRBD1 agrees at 8 bases. The junction had 9 bases not matched to a gene; V was cut back by 5 bases and J by 7 bases. The CDR3 is 15 amino acids. The germline gives CDR1 SEHNR, CDR2 FQNEAQ (reference sequence). The CDR3 coding sequence is TGTGCCAGCAGCATCCGAACAGGGGGGAGTGAAAAACTGTTTTTT. It encodes CASSIRTGGSEKLFF.

V is TRBV5-6 and J is TRBJ2-2, with 10 bases fitting TRBD2. This CDR3 contains 16 residues. V lost 3 bases, J lost 6 bases, and 8 bases stayed unmatched. The V gene's germline CDR1 is SGHDT and CDR2 YYEEEE. The CDR3 spells CASSWGPGLASGELFF. The CDR3 bases are TGTGCCAGCAGCTGGGGACCGGGACTAGCGTCCGGGGAGCTGTTTTTT.

The chain carries TRBV19 and TRBJ1-2; 9 nucleotides agree with TRBD1. V dropped 7 bases and J dropped 2; count of bases not matched to a gene: 11. Per the germline V gene, CDR1 is LNHDA and CDR2 is SQIVND (reference sequence). The CDR3 runs 16 residues. This CDR3 reads CASTRDRGFGNYGYTF. The CDR3 nucleotides are TGTGCCAGTACTCGAGACAGGGGGTTCGGGAACTATGGCTACACCTTC.

The CDR3 nucleotides are TGTGCCAGCAGCCCCCTAGCGGGAGTATTTGATGAGCAGTTCTTC. It codes for CASSPLAGVFDEQFF. The V and J genes are TRBV14 and TRBJ2-1, with 10 nucleotides matching TRBD2. The CDR3 loop spans 15 amino acids. After removal of 4 bases from V and 8 bases from J, the junction contained 8 bases not matched to a gene. CDR1 is SGHDN and CDR2 is FVKESK in the germline V gene.

The chain is built from TRBV7-9 and TRBJ2-7; 9 nucleotides match TRBD1. Germline V gene sequence: CDR1 SEHNR, CDR2 FQNEAQ (reference sequence). The CDR3 is 15 residues long. V was clipped by 6 bases and J by 1 base; unmatched bases: 7. CDR3 in amino acids: CASSVPQGASYEQYF. DNA for the CDR3: TGTGCCAGCAGTGTTCCACAGGGGGCTTCCTACGAGCAGTACTTC.

Only a few counts were recorded for this clone. This chain links TRBV10-1 with TRBJ2-2, with a tentative D call TRBD1 (6 bases). The CDR3 is 18 amino acids. CDR1 and CDR2 from the germline V gene are WNHNN and SYGVQD (reference sequence). The V and J ends lost 5 bases and 0 bases respectively, with 19 bases between them. The CDR3 sequence is CASSPTPGEPANTGELFF. CDR3 DNA: TGCGCCAGCAGTCCTACCCCAGGGGAACCCGCGAACACCGGGGAGCTGTTTTTT.

V and J are TRBV19 and TRBJ1-3, with D maybe TRBD1 (5 bases). Germline V gene lookup returns CDR1 LNHDA and CDR2 SQIVND (reference sequence). CDR3 size: 15 residues. V gave up 4 bases and J gave up 0 bases, with 10 bases separating them. CDR3 nucleotides: TGTGCCAGTAGTACGACAGCGAGCTCTGGAAACACCATATATTTT. This translates into CASSTTASSGNTIYF.

The rearrangement links TRBV30 to TRBJ1-1; 8 nucleotides agree with TRBD1. Looked up from germline, CDR1 is GTSNPN and CDR2 is SVGIG (reference sequence). The CDR3 consists of 15 residues. The trim removed 2 bases at V and 3 bases at J, leaving 8 bases unmatched. As DNA, the CDR3 is TGTGCCTGGAGTAGTAGACAGGGGAGGGACACTGAAGCTTTCTTT. It encodes CAWSSRQGRDTEAFF.

This sequence joins TRBV19 and TRBJ2-7; 9 nucleotides agree with TRBD1. The CDR3 runs 13 residues. Germline CDR1 LNHDA, CDR2 SQIVND (reference sequence). Trimming took 9 bases from V and 0 from J; bases not matched to a gene: 3. The CDR3 loop reads CARTGQGSYEQYF. CDR3 nucleotides: TGTGCCAGAACGGGACAGGGCTCCTACGAGCAGTACTTC.

The gene calls are TRBV30 and TRBJ2-1; perhaps TRBD2 as D (5 bases). V lost 2 bases and J 6 bases, leaving 14 bases between the germline ends. CDR1 GTSNPN and CDR2 SVGIG come from the germline V gene (reference sequence). There are 14 residues in the CDR3. CDR3 in amino acids: CAWSLLTSLNEQFF. The CDR3 coding sequence is TGTGCCTGGAGTCTGTTAACTAGTCTCAATGAGCAGTTCTTC.

CDR3 nucleotides: TGTGCCTCCTCACTAGCGGGGATGAGGGAGCAGTTCTTC. It encodes CASSLAGMREQFF. The V gene is TRBV30, the J gene TRBJ2-1; 10 bases agree with TRBD2. This CDR3 has 13 amino acids. Germline V gene data show CDR1 as GTSNPN and CDR2 as SVGIG (reference sequence). V lost 7 bases, J lost 10 bases, and 10 bases stayed unmatched.

The chain joins TRBV3-1 (or the pseudogene TRBV3-2) to TRBJ2-1; 11 bases are shared with TRBD2. CDR1 and CDR2 from the germline V gene are LGHDT and YNNKEL (reference sequence). The V gene end was trimmed by 5 bases and the J gene end by 6 bases; junction bases not matched to a gene: 6. The CDR3 covers 15 residues. This chain's CDR3 is CASSRGLAESNEQFF. The CDR3, as DNA: TGTGCCAGCAGCAGGGGACTAGCGGAAAGCAATGAGCAGTTCTTC.

This clone has a single count. The chain recombines TRBV28 with TRBJ1-5, with TRBD1 matching 7 bases. The CDR3 is made up of 14 amino acids. Germline CDR1 and CDR2: MDHEN and SYDVKM. V was clipped by 4 bases and J by 2 bases; unmatched bases: 2. CDR3 loop: CASSSTGRNQPQHF. The CDR3 nucleotides are TGTGCCAGCAGTTCGACAGGGCGCAATCAGCCCCAGCATTTT.